This TCR beta chain was recorded in a study of T cell responses to AZD1222 COVID-19 vaccine. Whole-study results and caveats: Mapped onto spike, vaccine-associated CD4 TCRs spanned it and were dominant at 160-218 and 743-854. Among the donors, most were white British and more were female, and clonal diversity was possibly underestimated. Baseline seropositivity characterized only a handful of AZD1222 recipients.

A note on this clone: Its antigen remains unknown.

TCRdb's copy holds only in-frame clones and misses some; the assay was immunoSEQ multiplex PCR. The table shows some 70,000 clones, with 75% to 90% occurring only once. The CDR3 is made up of 16 amino acids. V was shortened by 0 bases and J by 0 bases, with 12 bases between the two germline ends. The sample was peripheral blood, taken 28 days after the second AZD1222 dose. The rearrangement uses TRBV23-1 and TRBJ2-7; D remains ambiguous. TRBV23-1 is an ORF for which the function is uncertain. The sequence derives from an adult who received the AZD1222 COVID-19 vaccine. The CDR3 sequence: CASSQSWRKSSYEQYF. The CDR3 DNA reads TGCGCCAGCAGTCAATCTTGGCGAAAGAGCTCCTACGAGCAGTACTTC.